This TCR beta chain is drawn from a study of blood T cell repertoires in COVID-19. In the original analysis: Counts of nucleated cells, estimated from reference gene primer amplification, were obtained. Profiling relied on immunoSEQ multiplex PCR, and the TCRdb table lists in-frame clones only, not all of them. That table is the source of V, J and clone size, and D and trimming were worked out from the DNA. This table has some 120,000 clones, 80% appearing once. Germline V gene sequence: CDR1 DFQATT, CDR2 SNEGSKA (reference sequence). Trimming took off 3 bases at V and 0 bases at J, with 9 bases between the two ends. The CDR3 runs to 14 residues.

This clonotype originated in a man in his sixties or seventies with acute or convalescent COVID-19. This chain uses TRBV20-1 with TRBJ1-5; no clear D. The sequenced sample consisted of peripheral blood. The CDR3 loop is CSASDLYSNQPQHF. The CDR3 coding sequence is TGCAGTGCTAGTGACCTATATAGCAATCAGCCCCAGCATTTT.